The rows below give T cell receptor beta chains drawn from one sample of a study of tumor-infiltrating lymphocytes in localized non-small cell lung cancer. Some clones are missing from TCRdb's copy, which holds only in-frame ones; the method was immunoSEQ multiplex PCR. This sample has about 24,000 clones, with 50% to 70% found just once. The source material was lung tumor tissue. The source of these receptors is a human donor with non-small cell lung cancer. CDR3s include the opening cysteine and the closing phenylalanine or tryptophan. The D gene is left open where the match is weak. Size tells how often a clone was seen (once, few, many) or the class of an expanded clone, and some rows leave it out.

v_gene	abundance	d_gene	j_gene	CDR3nt	CDR3aa
TRBV5-4	-	TRBD1	TRBJ1-2	TGTGCCAGCAGCCCGGAAGCAGGGGGAGGTTATGGCTACACCTTC	CASSPEAGGGYGYTF
TRBV2	-	-	TRBJ2-3	TGTGCCAGCAGTGAAGGACCCGGAGGGACGCAGTATTTT	CASSEGPGGTQYF
TRBV2	-	-	TRBJ2-1	TGTGCCAGCAGTGAAATAAGGACGGTGGCTACCTACAATGAGCAGTTCTTC	CASSEIRTVATYNEQFF
TRBV11-2	-	TRBD2	TRBJ2-1	TGTGCCAGCAGCTTAGCGGGAGGGCGAAATGAGCAGTTCTTC	CASSLAGGRNEQFF
TRBV6-6	-	-	TRBJ2-2	TGTGCCAGCAGTCCGGCTCGGCGGGGGCTCTCCGGGGAGCTGTTTTTT	CASSPARRGLSGELFF
TRBV5-1	-	-	TRBJ1-1	TGCGCCAGCAGCGCCCAAGGGGGGGGGCTCAACACTGAAGCTTTCTTT	CASSAQGGGLNTEAFF
TRBV7-9	few	TRBD1	TRBJ1-1	TGTGCCAGCAGAGTCCAGGGGGCAGCGGGCACTGAAGCTTTCTTT	CASRVQGAAGTEAFF
TRBV18	few	TRBD1	TRBJ1-1	TGTGCCAGCTCACCAAACAGGGGTGACTCGATGGCTTTCTTT	CASSPNRGDSMAFF
TRBV6-6	-	TRBD2	TRBJ2-3	TGTGCCAGCGGACTAGCGGGAGAAGATACGCAGTATTTT	CASGLAGEDTQYF
TRBV6-1	medium-sized	-	TRBJ1-5	TGTGCCAGCAGAGCCGGGATCAATCAGCCCCAGCATTTT	CASRAGINQPQHF
TRBV5-1	-	-	TRBJ1-5	TGCGCCAGCAGCCCCGATTCACCCAATCAGCCCCAGCATTTT	CASSPDSPNQPQHF
TRBV6-7	once	TRBD1	TRBJ1-1	TGTGCCAGCAGTTGTACAGGGGTGGTGCACACTGAAGCTTTCTTT	CASSCTGVVHTEAFF
TRBV6-1	-	TRBD2	TRBJ2-1	TGTGCCAGCAGTGGACTAGCGGGGGTCCTCGGGAATGAGCAGTTCTTC	CASSGLAGVLGNEQFF
TRBV5-1	-	-	TRBJ2-7	TGCGCCAGCAGCCGGTTGACGGGTACCTACGAGCAGTACTTC	CASSRLTGTYEQYF
TRBV6-6	-	-	TRBJ1-1	TGTGCCAGCAGTCCTCTACAGGGAATGAACACTGAAGCTTTCTTT	CASSPLQGMNTEAFF
TRBV19	-	-	TRBJ2-3	TGTGCCAGTAGTATTGGAGATACGCAGTATTTT	CASSIGDTQYF
TRBV30	-	-	TRBJ2-3	TGTGCCTGGAGTGTAGGGCACGCGGGTAGCACAGATACGCAGTATTTT	CAWSVGHAGSTDTQYF
TRBV9	-	-	TRBJ2-1	TGTGCCAGCAGCCTCAGGGGAGGCCCGGGGGTCTACAATGAGCAGTTCTTC	CASSLRGGPGVYNEQFF
TRBV28	-	-	TRBJ2-5	TGTGCCAGCAGCCCCGGCGGCCCTGAGACCCAGTACTTC	CASSPGGPETQYF
TRBV9	-	TRBD1	TRBJ1-2	TGTGCCAGCAGCGTAGGAGTAGGGGGCGAATATGGCTACACCTTC	CASSVGVGGEYGYTF
TRBV27	-	-	TRBJ1-1	TGTGCCAGCCTCGGGCCTCCGGGGGTGAACACTGAAGCTTTCTTT	CASLGPPGVNTEAFF
TRBV10-2	-	-	TRBJ1-3	TGCGCCAGCAGTGAACCCGGGACGGACTCTGGAAACACCATATATTTT	CASSEPGTDSGNTIYF
TRBV2	-	-	TRBJ2-5	TGTGCCAGCAGTGAACGGGGGTCGGCTGAAGAGACCCAGTACTTC	CASSERGSAEETQYF
TRBV7-3	-	TRBD2	TRBJ2-5	TGTGCCAGCAACCATGGGGGGGGAGGGAGGCAGACCCAGTACTTC	CASNHGGGGRQTQYF
TRBV2	-	TRBD1	TRBJ2-7	TGTGCCAGCAATAAGGACAGGGGGCGTCTCGAGCAGTACTTC	CASNKDRGRLEQYF
TRBV19	-	TRBD1	TRBJ2-2	TGTGCCAGTAGTATAGGTGGGACAGGGACCGCGAACACCGGGGAGCTGTTTTTT	CASSIGGTGTANTGELFF
TRBV6-5	-	-	TRBJ2-1	TGTGCCGTATTTTTGAATGAGCAGTTCTTC	CAVFLNEQFF